The clone carrying this TCR beta chain was counted a single time. No antigen is known for it. The entry originates in a study of cytomegalovirus exposure and HLA in healthy donors. Regarding the study as a whole: Later on, an analysis showed TCR association rates differing by HLA locus, with DRB1 the most and HLA-C the fewest.

V shed 4 bases and J shed 3 bases, with 10 bases lying between them. The CDR3 has 13 amino acids. Per the germline V gene, CDR1 is SEHNR and CDR2 is FQNEAQ (reference sequence). PCR was performed using 60 Vbeta and 13 Jbeta primers. Method: immunoSEQ multiplex PCR; TCRdb's copy keeps in-frame clones and lacks some. The table lists approximately 180,000 clones, around four fifths of them singletons. This receptor was obtained from a woman aged 45-60 years in good health and CMV-seropositive. This chain links TRBV7-9 with TRBJ2-7, with unresolved D. Sequencing was carried out using PBMCs. In nucleotides, the CDR3 is TGTGCCAGCAGCTCCGCCGCAGGCTACGAGCAGTACTTC. Its protein product is CASSSAAGYEQYF. Drawing the rest from reference TRBV7-9 and TRBJ2-7, the complete variable domain is DTGVSQNPRHKITKRGQNVTFRCDPISEHNRLYWYRQTLGQGPEFLTYFQNEAQLEKSRLLSDRFSAERPKGSFSTLEIQRTEQGDSAMYLCASSSAAGYEQYFGPGTRLTVT.